In this sample, the clone carrying this T cell receptor beta chain turned up once. These data come from a study of Tregs in tolerant kidney transplant recipients. The CDR3 is 12 residues long. Trimming took 7 bases from V and 1 from J, leaving 7 bases between them. In germline, CDR1 is MNHEY, CDR2 SVGAGI. Clones were read by immunoSEQ multiplex PCR, and TCRdb kept only the in-frame ones, dropping some. Of some 100,000 clones detected, roughly nine tenths appear once; the ten largest clones hold more than 0.5%. The sequence was collected from a human donor in good health. The chain combines TRBV6-5 with TRBJ1-2; the D gene is possibly TRBD1 (5 bases). Sequencing was performed on CD4+ T cells from blood. The CDR3 DNA sequence: TGTGCCAGCATGGGGGTTAACTATGGCTACACCTTC. The encoded protein is CASMGVNYGYTF.